Below, 16 T cell receptor beta chains from the same sample are listed, as sequenced in a study of PD-1 blockade in classical Hodgkin lymphoma. Libraries were prepared by immunoSEQ multiplex PCR; TCRdb keeps only in-frame clonotypes and omits some of them. The data contain fewer than 45,000 clones, around 80% of them seen just once; the ten biggest clones take up approximately 11%. Each patient's relapse followed autologous stem cell transplantation, and brentuximab vedotin exposure varied. Here the sequenced sample was peripheral blood mononuclear cells (PBMCs), taken at baseline. All receptors come from a human donor with classical Hodgkin lymphoma.

This clone showed up just once. J is TRBJ2-5 and V is TRBV5-1; 7 bases line up with TRBD1. With the DNA end fitting TRBJ2-7 better, the J assignment may be wrong. The CDR3 has 16 amino acids. Germline assignment: CDR1 SGHRS and CDR2 YFSETQ. The CDR3 region is CASSLESSGTAYEQYF. The CDR3 region has the DNA TGCGCCAGCAGCTTGGAATCTTCTGGGACAGCCTACGAGCAGTACTTC.

The V gene is TRBV2, the J gene TRBJ2-7; D gene uncertain. This CDR3 is built from 12 residues. The germline gives CDR1 SNHLY, CDR2 FYNNEI. V lost 6 bases and J lost 0, with 6 bases in between. The CDR3 reads CASSRTSYEQYF. CDR3 nucleotide sequence: TGTGCCAGCAGCCGTACCTCCTACGAGCAGTACTTC.

The chain carries TRBV5-1 and TRBJ2-5, with D unresolved. CDR1 is SGHRS, CDR2 YFSETQ, per germline. The CDR3 contains 14 residues. The ends were cut back, 1 base at V and 5 bases at J, with 12 bases in the middle. CDR3 nucleotide sequence: TGCGCCAGCAGCTTGTCCAGACCACGGGAGACCCAGTACTTC. Its translation: CASSLSRPRETQYF.

The gene calls are TRBV7-9 and TRBJ1-5; 9 bases are a match to TRBD1. CDR3 length: 16 amino acids. The trim removed 7 bases at V and 5 bases at J, leaving 12 bases unmatched. Germline V gene lookup returns CDR1 SEHNR and CDR2 FQNEAQ (reference sequence). In nucleotides, the CDR3 is TGTGCCAGCAAACCCCAGGCGGGACAGGGCCATCAGCCCCAGCATTTT. As protein: CASKPQAGQGHQPQHF.

This clone was found once. The chain links TRBV6-8 to TRBJ2-2; D is unresolved. V dropped 2 bases and J dropped 1 base, with 11 bases sitting between them. The CDR3 length is 16 residues. CDR1 is MNHGY, CDR2 SAAAGT, per germline. The CDR3 sequence: CASSYGATMNTGELFF. CDR3 bases: TGTGCCAGCAGTTACGGTGCCACCATGAACACCGGGGAGCTGTTTTTT.

This clone was seen only once. The rearrangement uses TRBV11-3 and TRBJ2-3; the D gene could be TRBD1 or TRBD2 (5 bases each). The V end was cut by 3 bases, the J end by 4 bases, with 8 bases between. This CDR3 region has 13 residues. Per germline, CDR1 SGHNT and CDR2 YENEEA. Here the CDR3 reads CASSFGGPDTQYF. In DNA form, the CDR3 reads TGTGCCAGCAGCTTTGGGGGACCAGATACGCAGTATTTT.

The chain joins TRBV12-5 to TRBJ2-3; 10 bases fit TRBD1. The CDR3 runs 15 residues. After removal of 5 bases from V and 7 bases from J, the junction contained 9 bases not matched to a gene. Germline V gives CDR1 LGHNT, CDR2 FRNRAP. DNA for the CDR3: TGTGCTAGTGGTGGGGCGGGACAGGGGCGGTATACGCAGTATTTT. Encoded protein: CASGGAGQGRYTQYF.

This clone was found once. The V call is TRBV7-2, the J call TRBJ1-5; D unresolved. Trimming shortened V by 1 base and J by 7 bases, and 8 bases separated the two germline ends. The CDR3 loop spans 13 amino acids. Germline lookup yields CDR1 SGHTA and CDR2 FQGNSA. CDR3: CASSLEGEQPQHF. The CDR3 nucleotides read TGTGCCAGCAGCTTAGAAGGTGAACAGCCCCAGCATTTT.

The chain is built from TRBV13 and TRBJ2-5; possible D gene TRBD1, 5 bases. The better agreement between TRBJ2-7 and the DNA end casts doubt on the J call. The germline CDR1 and CDR2 sequences are PRHDT and FYEKMQ (reference sequence). The CDR3 has 12 residues. This chain's CDR3 is CASSTRAYEQYF. CDR3 nucleotide sequence: TGTGCCAGCAGCACCAGGGCCTACGAGCAGTACTTC.

The rearrangement joins TRBV5-4 to TRBJ2-7, with D possibly matching TRBD2 (5 bases). Germline CDR1 is SGHNT and CDR2 is YYREEE (reference sequence). Trimming left V 1 base short and J 5 bases short, with 16 bases between. The CDR3 loop spans 15 amino acids. The CDR3 region has the DNA TGTGCCAGCAGCTTGAGCGTCGGGATGACGGACGAGCAGTACTTC. Amino acid sequence: CASSLSVGMTDEQYF.

The chain employs TRBV7-2 and TRBJ2-5; D possibly matches TRBD1 or TRBD2 (5 bases each). Germline V CDR1 and CDR2: SGHTA, FQGNSA. Trimming cost V 5 bases and J 7 bases, with 20 bases left between them. This CDR3 has 15 amino acids. CDR3: CASSTAGTVAGTQYF. The CDR3 nucleotides are TGTGCCAGCAGCACCGCCGGGACCGTAGCCGGGACCCAGTACTTC.

This chain links TRBV18 with TRBJ1-1; 7 bases are a match to TRBD1. Germline CDR1 reads KGHSH; CDR2 reads LQKENI. Unmatched junction bases numbered 5, after V lost 4 bases and J lost 3 bases. The CDR3 covers 14 residues. Here the CDR3 reads CASSRRQGHTEAFF. CDR3 sequence (DNA): TGTGCCAGCTCACGAAGACAGGGACACACTGAAGCTTTCTTT. The complete variable domain, with remaining parts taken from reference TRBV18 and TRBJ1-1, reads NAGVMQNPRHLVRRRGQEARLRCSPMKGHSHVYWYRQLPEEGLKFMVYLQKENIIDESGMPKERFSAEFPKEGPSILRIQQVVRGDSAAYFCASSRRQGHTEAFFGQGTRLTVV.

V is TRBV7-9 and J is TRBJ1-4; the D gene is possibly TRBD1 (5 bases). Germline V lookup: CDR1 SEHNR, CDR2 FQNEAQ (reference sequence). V dropped 5 bases and J dropped 3 bases, with 16 bases sitting between them. This CDR3 has 16 residues. The CDR3 is CASSAGVGGPNEKLFF. The CDR3 bases are TGTGCCAGCAGCGCGGGCGTGGGGGGACCTAATGAAAAACTGTTTTTT.

CDR3 nucleotides: TGCGCCAGCAGCCTGCGGGGGCAGGTCAACTATGGCTACACCTTC. Its protein is CASSLRGQVNYGYTF. The J gene is TRBJ1-2, the V gene TRBV23-1; tentatively, D is TRBD1 (6 bases). TRBV23-1 belongs to the ORF category, with a function that is uncertain. Trimming took 6 bases from V and 2 from J, leaving 16 bases between them. This CDR3 comprises 15 residues.

The J gene is TRBJ2-2, the V gene TRBV7-2; 9 bases align to TRBD1. The CDR3 is 15 amino acids. The germline V gene encodes CDR1 SGHTA and CDR2 FQGNSA. V gave up 4 bases and J gave up 5 bases; unmatched junction bases: 5. Here the CDR3 reads CASSSTGGETGELFF. The DNA of the CDR3 is TGTGCCAGCAGCTCGACAGGGGGGGAGACCGGGGAGCTGTTTTTT.

The gene calls are TRBV12-5 and TRBJ2-1; 7 nucleotides match TRBD2. The CDR3 is made up of 16 amino acids. Trimming took 7 bases from V and 7 from J; bases not matched to a gene: 16. CDR1 is LGHNT, CDR2 FRNRAP, per germline. The CDR3 protein is CASVLVGVTSRNEQFF. For the CDR3, the DNA is TGTGCTAGTGTCCTTGTGGGGGTGACTAGCAGGAATGAGCAGTTCTTC.